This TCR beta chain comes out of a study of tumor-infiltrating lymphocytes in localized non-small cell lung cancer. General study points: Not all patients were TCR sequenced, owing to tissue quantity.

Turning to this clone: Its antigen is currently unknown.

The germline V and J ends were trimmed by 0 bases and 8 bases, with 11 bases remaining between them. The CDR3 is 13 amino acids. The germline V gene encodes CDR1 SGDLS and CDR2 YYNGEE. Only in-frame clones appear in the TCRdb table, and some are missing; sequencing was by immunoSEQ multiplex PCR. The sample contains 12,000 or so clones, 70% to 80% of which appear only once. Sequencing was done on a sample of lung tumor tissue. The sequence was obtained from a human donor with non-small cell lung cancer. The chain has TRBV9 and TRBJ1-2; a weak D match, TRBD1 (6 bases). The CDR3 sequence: CASSVVEGDGYTF. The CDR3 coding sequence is TGTGCCAGCAGCGTAGTAGAGGGGGACGGCTACACCTTC. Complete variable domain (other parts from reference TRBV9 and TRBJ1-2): DSGVTQTPKHLITATGQRVTLRCSPRSGDLSVYWYQQSLDQGLQFLIQYYNGEERAKGNILERFSAQQFPDLHSELNLSSLELGDSALYFCASSVVEGDGYTFGSGTRLTVV.